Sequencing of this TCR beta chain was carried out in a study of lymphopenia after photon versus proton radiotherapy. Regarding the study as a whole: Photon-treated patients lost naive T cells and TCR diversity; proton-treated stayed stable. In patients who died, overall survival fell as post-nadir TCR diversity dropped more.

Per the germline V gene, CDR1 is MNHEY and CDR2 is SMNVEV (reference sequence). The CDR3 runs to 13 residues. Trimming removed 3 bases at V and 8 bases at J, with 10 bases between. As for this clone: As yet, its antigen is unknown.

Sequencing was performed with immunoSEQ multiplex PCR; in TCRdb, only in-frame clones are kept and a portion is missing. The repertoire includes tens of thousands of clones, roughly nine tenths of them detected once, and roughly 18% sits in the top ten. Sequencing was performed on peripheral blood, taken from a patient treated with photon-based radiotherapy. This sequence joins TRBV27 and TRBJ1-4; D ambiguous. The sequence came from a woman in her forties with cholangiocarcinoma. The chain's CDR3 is CASSFRAWEKLFF. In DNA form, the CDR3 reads TGTGCCAGCAGTTTTAGGGCCTGGGAAAAACTGTTTTTT.